This record covers a single TCR beta chain. Its antigen is as yet unknown. Unique-molecular-identifier-tagged TCR beta cDNA libraries were used. Roughly 500,000 cDNA molecules were obtained per 1 to 10 million input T cells. TCRdb reprocessed the PCR reads via MiXCR and lists one record per CDR3 protein. The sample has some 260,000 distinct CDR3 sequences, 35% to 40% seen once; the top ten hold under 5.5%. The sample belongs to a study of post-analysis software for immune sequencing data. Whole-study context: Disease trajectories encompassed relapsing-remitting, secondary progressive and progressive-relapsing multiple sclerosis. Overall study results and limits: Patients used a handful of TRBV segments, including TRBV5-6, TRBV5-1 and TRBV20-1, more often than controls. When the samples were clustered directly with F measure, those that had been prepared in the same batch showed strong co-clustering. Multiple sclerosis was associated with a significant reduction in normalized Chao1 diversity relative to controls.

Germline V lookup: CDR1 SEHNR, CDR2 FQNEAQ (reference sequence). The junction had 8 bases not matched to a gene; V was cut back by 11 bases and J by 4 bases. The length of the CDR3 is 14 residues. The rearrangement uses TRBV7-9 and TRBJ2-6; TRBD2 aligns across 7 bases. The clonotype originates from a girl aged 10 to 17 with multiple sclerosis. Input material: blood. The CDR3: CACREARGANVLTF. Here the CDR3 DNA reads TGTGCCTGCCGGGAGGCGCGAGGGGCCAACGTCCTGACTTTC. The full variable domain, with the rest looked up from reference TRBV7-9 and TRBJ2-6, is DTGVSQNPRHKITKRGQNVTFRCDPISEHNRLYWYRQTLGQGPEFLTYFQNEAQLEKSRLLSDRFSAERPKGSFSTLEIQRTEQGDSAMYLCACREARGANVLTFGAGSRLTVL.